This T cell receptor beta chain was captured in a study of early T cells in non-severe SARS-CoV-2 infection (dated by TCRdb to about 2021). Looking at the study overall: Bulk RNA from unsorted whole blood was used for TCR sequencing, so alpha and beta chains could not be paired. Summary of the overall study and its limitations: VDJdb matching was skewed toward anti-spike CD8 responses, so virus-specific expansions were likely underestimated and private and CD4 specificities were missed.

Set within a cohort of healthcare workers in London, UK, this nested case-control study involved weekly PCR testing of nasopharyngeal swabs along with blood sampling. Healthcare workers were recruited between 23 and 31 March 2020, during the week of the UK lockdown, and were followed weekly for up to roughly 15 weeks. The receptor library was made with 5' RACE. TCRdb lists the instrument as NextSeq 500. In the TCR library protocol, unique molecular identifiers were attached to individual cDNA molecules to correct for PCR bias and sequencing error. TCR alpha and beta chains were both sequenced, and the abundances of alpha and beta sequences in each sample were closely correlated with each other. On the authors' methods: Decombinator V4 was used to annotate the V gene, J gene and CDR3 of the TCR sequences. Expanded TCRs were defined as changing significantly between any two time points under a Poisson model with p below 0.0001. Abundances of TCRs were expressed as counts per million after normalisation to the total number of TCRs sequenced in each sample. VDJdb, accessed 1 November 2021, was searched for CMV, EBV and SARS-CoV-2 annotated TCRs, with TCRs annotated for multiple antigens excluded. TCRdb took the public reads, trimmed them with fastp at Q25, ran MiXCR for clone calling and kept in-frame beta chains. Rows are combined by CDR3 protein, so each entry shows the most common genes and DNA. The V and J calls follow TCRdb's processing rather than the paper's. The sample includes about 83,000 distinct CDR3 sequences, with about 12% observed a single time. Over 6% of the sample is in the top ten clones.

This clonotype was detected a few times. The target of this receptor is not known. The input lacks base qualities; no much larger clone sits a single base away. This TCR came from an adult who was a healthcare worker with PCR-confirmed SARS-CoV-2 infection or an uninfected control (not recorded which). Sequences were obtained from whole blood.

The CDR3 protein is CASSQEQLPGNTIYF. The sequenced DNA: TGTGCCAGCAGCCAGGAACAGCTTCCTGGAAACACCATATATTTT. Recombination joined TRBV5-5 with TRBJ1-3; a confident D gene designation cannot be given. Based on the germline V gene (reference sequence), the CDR1 and CDR2 sequences are SGHKS and YYEKEE. V loses 4 bases of germline sequence and J loses 2 bases, and the interval between the two ends is 13 bases. From the cysteine up to the phenylalanine, the CDR3 has a length of 15 residues. Only CDR3 DNA remains: 45 bases, in frame from the first base.